This note documents a single T cell receptor beta chain sequence. Its antigen is unidentified. The CDR3 extends over 11 amino acids. Trimming pared 6 bases from V and 8 bases from J, leaving 10 bases between. This record comes from a study of blood T cells in healthy people across ages. Whole-study findings and limits: Age showed a roughly linear inverse relationship with TCR beta diversity per million T cells. Comparison with aged donors showed that long-lived donors had more naive CD4+ cells and higher diversity.

A second about 7 to 12 cycle PCR used barcoded and J-beta primers. All cDNA molecules were each tagged by a template-switch adaptor with 12 random nucleotides. Every sample gave at least 2.5 million paired-end reads containing CDR3. TCRdb reanalysed the 5' RACE reads using MiXCR and keeps one entry per CDR3 protein. Of about 780,000 distinct CDR3 sequences listed, approximately 65% are singletons. The clonotype originates from a man aged 25 to 45 in good health. The genes are TRBV12-3 or TRBV12-4 and TRBJ1-1, with unresolved D. Sequencing was performed on blood. CDR3 DNA: TGTGCCAGCAGCTCGGACGTCGAAGCTTTCTTT. Translation gives CASSSDVEAFF.